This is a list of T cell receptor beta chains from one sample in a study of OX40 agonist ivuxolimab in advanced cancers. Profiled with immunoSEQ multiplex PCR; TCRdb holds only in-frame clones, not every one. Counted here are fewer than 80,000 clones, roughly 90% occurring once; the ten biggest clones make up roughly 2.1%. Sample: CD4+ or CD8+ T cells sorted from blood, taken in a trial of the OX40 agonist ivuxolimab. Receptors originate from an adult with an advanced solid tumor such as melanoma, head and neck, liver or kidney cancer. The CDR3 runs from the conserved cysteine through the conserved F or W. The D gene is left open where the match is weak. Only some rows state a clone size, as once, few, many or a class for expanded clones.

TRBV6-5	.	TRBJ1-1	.	CASSTLTPLATEAFF	TGTGCCAGCAGCACCCTGACACCATTAGCCACTGAAGCTTTCTTT
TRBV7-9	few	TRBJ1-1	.	CASNRGRLNTEAFF	TGTGCCAGCAATCGGGGCAGACTGAACACTGAAGCTTTCTTT
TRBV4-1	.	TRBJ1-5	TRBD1	CASSSGQGIYQPQHF	TGCGCCAGCAGTTCAGGACAGGGAATATATCAGCCCCAGCATTTT
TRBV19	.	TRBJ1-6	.	CASSIGVGATSGSPLHF	TGTGCCAGTAGTATAGGAGTCGGAGCCACTTCGGGTTCACCCCTCCACTTT
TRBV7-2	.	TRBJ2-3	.	CASRLLPDTQYF	TGTGCCAGCAGATTACTTCCAGATACGCAGTATTTT
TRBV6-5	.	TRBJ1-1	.	CASSYQNTEAFF	TGTGCCAGCAGTTATCAGAACACTGAAGCTTTCTTT
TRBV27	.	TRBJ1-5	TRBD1	CASSRDRLGNQPQHF	TGTGCCAGCAGTCGGGACAGGCTTGGCAATCAGCCCCAGCATTTT
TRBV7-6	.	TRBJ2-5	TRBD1	CASTEKIQGALGSETQYF	TGTGCCAGCACCGAAAAAATACAGGGGGCCCTTGGCTCGGAGACCCAGTACTTC
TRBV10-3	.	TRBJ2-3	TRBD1	CAISDTGGGTDTQYF	TGTGCCATCAGTGATACAGGGGGCGGCACAGATACGCAGTATTTT
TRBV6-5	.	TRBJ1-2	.	CASSPGQSSYTF	TGTGCCAGCTCACCCGGGCAGTCCTCCTACACCTTC
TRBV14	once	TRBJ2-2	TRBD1	CASSQQYGQGNTGELFF	TGTGCCAGCAGCCAGCAATACGGACAGGGGAACACCGGGGAGCTGTTTTTT
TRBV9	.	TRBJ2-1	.	CASSPLSGGNEQFF	TGTGCCAGCAGCCCGTTGTCTGGCGGGAATGAGCAGTTCTTC
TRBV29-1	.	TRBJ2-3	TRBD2	CSVTRGAAGPSTDTQYF	TGCAGCGTTACGCGGGGGGCTGCGGGGCCCTCTACAGATACGCAGTATTTT
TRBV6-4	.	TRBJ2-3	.	CASSAGDTQYF	TGTGCCAGCAGTGCTGGGGATACGCAGTATTTT
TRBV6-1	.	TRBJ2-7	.	CASSVTPSYEQYF	TGTGCCAGCAGTGTTACTCCGTCCTACGAGCAGTACTTC
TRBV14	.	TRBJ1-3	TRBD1	CASSQSPGTGFSGNTIYF	TGTGCCAGCAGCCAATCCCCCGGGACAGGGTTCTCTGGAAACACCATATATTTT
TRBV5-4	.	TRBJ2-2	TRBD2	CASSLELAGVNTGELFF	TGTGCCAGCAGCTTGGAACTAGCGGGGGTGAACACCGGGGAGCTGTTTTTT
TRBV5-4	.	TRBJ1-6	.	CASSLGSSYNSPLHF	TGTGCCAGCAGCTTGGGCAGCTCCTATAATTCACCCCTCCACTTT
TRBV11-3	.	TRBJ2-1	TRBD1	CASSSGQGEDEQFF	TGTGCCAGCAGCTCGGGACAGGGGGAAGATGAGCAGTTCTTC
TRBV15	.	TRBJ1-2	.	CATSGGRESYGYTF	TGTGCCACCAGCGGGGGTAGGGAGAGCTATGGCTACACCTTC
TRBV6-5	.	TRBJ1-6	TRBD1	CASSPQGTAYSPLHF	TGTGCCAGCAGCCCCCAAGGGACAGCTTATTCACCCCTCCACTTT
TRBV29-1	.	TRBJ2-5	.	CSVGWGLGETQYF	TGCAGCGTTGGTTGGGGGCTTGGGGAGACCCAGTACTTC
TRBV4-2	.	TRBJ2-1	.	CASSQEAATIYNEQFF	TGTGCCAGCAGCCAAGAGGCAGCTACGATTTACAATGAGCAGTTCTTC
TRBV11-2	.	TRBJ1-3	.	CASSSLRGSGNTIYF	TGTGCCAGCAGCTCCTTGCGGGGCTCTGGAAACACCATATATTTT
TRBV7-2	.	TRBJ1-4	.	CASSLRQNNEKLFF	TGTGCCAGCAGCTTAAGACAGAATAATGAAAAACTGTTTTTT
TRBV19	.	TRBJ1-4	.	CASSIGQYAGDPTNEKLFF	TGTGCCAGTAGTATCGGTCAATACGCAGGGGACCCAACTAATGAAAAACTGTTTTTT
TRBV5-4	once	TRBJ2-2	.	CASSLFGGMNTGELFF	TGTGCCAGCAGCTTATTTGGCGGAATGAACACCGGGGAGCTGTTTTTT
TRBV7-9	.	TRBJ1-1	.	CASSSLGVPGRLGDTEAFF	TGTGCCAGCAGCAGCTTAGGGGTCCCAGGGAGACTTGGGGACACTGAAGCTTTCTTT
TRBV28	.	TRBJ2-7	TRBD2	CASMGLADIYEQYF	TGTGCCAGCATGGGCCTAGCGGACATTTACGAGCAGTACTTC
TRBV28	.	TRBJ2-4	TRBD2	CASSSSSLAGASWGKNIQYF	TGTGCCAGCAGTTCTAGTTCACTAGCGGGAGCTTCATGGGGCAAAAACATTCAGTACTTC
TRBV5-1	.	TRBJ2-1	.	CASSPSQYNEQFF	TGCGCCAGCAGCCCGTCGCAATACAATGAGCAGTTCTTC
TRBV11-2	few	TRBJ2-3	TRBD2	CASSLGLAGDIDTQYF	TGTGCCAGCAGCCTAGGACTAGCGGGGGATATAGATACGCAGTATTTT
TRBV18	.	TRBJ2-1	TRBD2	CASSPIRTSGNNEQFF	TGTGCCAGCTCACCAATTAGGACTAGCGGCAACAATGAGCAGTTCTTC
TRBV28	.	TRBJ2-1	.	CATLNKPPGYNEQFF	TGTGCCACCCTTAACAAGCCACCGGGGTACAATGAGCAGTTCTTC
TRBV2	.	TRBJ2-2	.	CASSGTANTGELFF	TGTGCCAGCAGTGGAACCGCGAACACCGGGGAGCTGTTTTTT
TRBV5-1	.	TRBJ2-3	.	CASAGVPTDTQYF	TGCGCCTCCGCAGGGGTACCCACAGATACGCAGTATTTT